The 9 T cell receptor beta chains reported below all come from one sample, sequenced in a study of T cells in Graves' hyperthyroidism and ophthalmopathy. TCR beta CDR3 regions were amplified from RNA. Initially, a first-round RT-PCR of the TCR CDR3 employed the HTBI primer set. TCRdb redid the calling of the multiplex PCR reads with MiXCR, one entry per CDR3 protein. The sample comprises 250,000 to 300,000 distinct CDR3 sequences, 12% to 15% of which are singletons, and roughly 8.2% rests with the top ten. The sequencing sample was made of blood. These receptors originate from a woman aged 40 to 49 with Graves' hyperthyroidism.

This clonotype was seen many times. V gene TRBV20-1 combines with J gene TRBJ2-1; 10 bases map to TRBD2. This CDR3 is 15 amino acids long. Germline V CDR1 and CDR2: DFQATT, SNEGSKA (reference sequence). Germline trimming cut 1 base from V and 6 bases from J; bases unmatched to any gene: 6. In nucleotides, the CDR3 is TGCAGTGCTAGAGGTCCTAGCGGGGGATTCAATGAGCAGTTCTTC. It yields the protein CSARGPSGGFNEQFF.

The chain links TRBV11-3 to TRBJ2-7; D is perhaps TRBD2 (6 bases). Germline-derived CDR1 and CDR2 are SGHNT and YENEEA. CDR3 length: 13 amino acids. Between the trimmed V and J ends, which lost 8 bases and 3 bases, there was a span of 14 bases. The CDR3 region is CASASTGDYEQYF. The CDR3 nucleotides are TGTGCCAGCGCTTCCACGGGGGACTACGAGCAGTACTTC.

The chain recombines TRBV20-1 with TRBJ2-3; D unclear. The CDR3 has 12 residues. Germline-derived CDR1 and CDR2 are DFQATT and SNEGSKA (reference sequence). V gave up 2 bases and J gave up 8 bases, with 11 bases separating them. The CDR3 nucleotides read TGCAGTGCTAGAATCACGGGCCGTACGCAGTATTTT. Translating it yields CSARITGRTQYF.

This clonotype was seen ten or more times. The chain has TRBV11-2 and TRBJ2-5; 8 bases fit TRBD2. Germline lookup yields CDR1 SGHAT and CDR2 FQNNGV. This CDR3 region has 15 residues. Germline trimming cut 2 bases from V and 1 base from J; bases unmatched to any gene: 3. In DNA, the CDR3 is TGTGCCAGCAGCTTATTACTAGCGGTCCAAGAGACCCAGTACTTC. As protein: CASSLLLAVQETQYF.

This clonotype was found many times. This chain links TRBV27 with TRBJ2-5, with 8 bases identical to TRBD1. The V and J ends lost 6 bases and 2 bases, in that order; junction bases with no gene match: 2. Germline V gene lookup returns CDR1 MNHEY and CDR2 SMNVEV (reference sequence). The CDR3 length is 13 residues. The CDR3 coding sequence is TGTGCCAGCAGAACAGGGGGGCAAGAGACCCAGTACTTC. Protein sequence: CASRTGGQETQYF.

The V and J genes are TRBV7-8 and TRBJ1-3; D unresolved. From germline, CDR1 is SGHVS and CDR2 FQNEAQ. CDR3 length: 13 amino acids. Trimming shortened V by 5 bases and J by 4 bases, and 9 bases separated the two germline ends. Here the CDR3 DNA reads TGTGCCAGCAGCCCTATTGGCGGAAACACCATATATTTT. Amino acid sequence: CASSPIGGNTIYF.

In its sample, this clonotype was seen many times. V usage is TRBV7-9 and J usage is TRBJ1-1, with no clear D. The CDR3 is 13 amino acids. Trimming took off 5 bases at V and 8 bases at J, with 15 bases between the two ends. The V gene's germline CDR1 is SEHNR and CDR2 FQNEAQ (reference sequence). The CDR3 region has the DNA TGTGCCAGCAGCGCCTGGGCGGCGGGCGAAGCTTTCTTT. It is translated as CASSAWAAGEAFF.

This clonotype was seen ten or more times. The V call is TRBV27, the J call TRBJ2-7, with a weak D call TRBD2 (5 bases). Germline V gives CDR1 MNHEY, CDR2 SMNVEV (reference sequence). Trimming left V 3 bases short and J 3 bases short, with 12 bases between. This CDR3 region has 14 residues. CDR3 in amino acids: CASSFGGPSYEQYF. CDR3 bases: TGTGCCAGCAGTTTTGGCGGGCCCAGCTACGAGCAGTACTTC.

This chain joins TRBV7-2 and TRBJ1-3; TRBD1 aligns across 9 bases. This CDR3 spans 15 amino acids. V dropped 4 bases and J dropped 2; count of bases not matched to a gene: 3. CDR1 is SGHTA, CDR2 FQGNSA, per germline. The CDR3 spells CASSSQGAPGNTIYF. In nucleotides, the CDR3 is TGTGCCAGCAGCTCACAGGGGGCCCCTGGAAACACCATATATTTT.